This T cell receptor (beta chain) comes out of a study of lymphopenia after photon versus proton radiotherapy. The study's findings and limits: Survival link was tested only in deceased patients; proton benefit remains a possibility. Photon-treated patients lost naive T cells and TCR diversity; proton-treated stayed stable.

Produced via immunoSEQ multiplex PCR; TCRdb's table is partial and in-frame only. This sample carries around 29,000 clones, nearly 85% of them seen once, and the ten largest clones take about 14%. In its sample, this clone was seen a few times. Its antigen is still unknown. This CDR3 spans 12 amino acids. Trimming took 1 base from V and 7 from J, leaving 9 bases between them. Germline V lookup: CDR1 GTSNPN, CDR2 SVGIG (reference sequence). The chain is built from TRBV30 and TRBJ2-3; D is undetermined. The sequence was collected from a woman in her 70s with pancreatic cancer. Sequences were derived from peripheral blood, sampled from a patient treated with proton-based radiotherapy. The CDR3 protein is CAWSAKSNTQYF. DNA of the CDR3: TGTGCCTGGAGTGCAAAGTCTAATACGCAGTATTTT.